This TCR beta chain was captured in a study of Graves' ophthalmopathy and Graves' hyperthyroidism. As the template, RNA transcripts were used to amplify TCR beta CDR3 regions. In the first round, RT-PCR was carried out with HTBI primers, and a multiplex PCR formed the second round. One entry per CDR3 protein, called by TCRdb with MiXCR from the multiplex PCR reads. The sample has over a million distinct CDR3 sequences, about 40% seen once. Findings of the study overall: A 13-signature model separated ophthalmopathy from stable hyperthyroidism, reaching approximately 88% sensitivity and around 81% specificity cross-validated.

The table lists this clonotype with a few counts. The antigen remains undetermined. Other autoimmune diseases, uncontrolled infections, pregnancy or lactation ruled patients out of participation. This clonotype was obtained from an adult man with Graves' hyperthyroidism. Sequences were obtained from peripheral blood or thyroid tissue (not recorded which).

CDR3 residues: CASSTGTGGEGEKLFF. The DNA for the CDR3 is TGTGCCAGCAGCACCGGGACAGGGGGCGAAGGAGAAAAACTGTTTTTT. The chain is built from TRBV7-6 and TRBJ1-4; TRBD1 agrees at 12 bases. With 5 bases clipped from V and 8 bases from J, the junction kept 9 bases outside the gene matches. CDR3 size: 16 residues. Per the germline V gene, CDR1 is SGHVS and CDR2 is FNYEAQ.